This TCR beta chain was sequenced during a study of glioma-infiltrating T cells. With regard to this clonotype: Being one base from a much bigger clone, this may be a read error.

Germline lookup yields CDR1 DFQATT and CDR2 SNEGSKA (reference sequence). The CDR3 totals 15 residues. The iRepertoire nested amplicon-rescue multiplex PCR amplified TCR alpha and beta CDR3s from RNA. TCRdb itself ran the multiplex PCR reads through MiXCR, one entry per CDR3 protein. The data contain 170,000 or so distinct CDR3 sequences, approximately 40% of them singletons. Input material: glioma tissue, nonneoplastic brain tissue, or PBMCs (not recorded which). J is TRBJ1-3 and V is TRBV20-1; D unresolved. The clonotype comes from a human donor with low-grade glioma or glioblastoma, undergoing nonglioma brain surgery, or in good health (not recorded which). CDR3 residues: CSALRGGNSGKTIYF. The CDR3 nucleotides read TGCAGTGCTCTAAGAGGCGGTAACTCTGGAAAAACCATATATTTT.